These 23 T cell receptor beta chains were all obtained from the same sample, sequenced in a study of siplizumab effects on memory and regulatory T cells. Produced via immunoSEQ multiplex PCR; TCRdb's table is partial and in-frame only. This table holds 100,000 or so clones, 90% to 95% found once. Sequences were obtained from Tregs sorted from blood. The receptors were gathered from a human donor in good health.

The chain employs TRBV11-3 and TRBJ1-2; D is ambiguous. Trimming took off 4 bases at V and 4 bases at J, with 7 bases between the two ends. Germline V gene sequence: CDR1 SGHNT, CDR2 YENEEA. The CDR3 is made up of 12 amino acids. CDR3 sequence reads: CASSSGGYGYTF. The CDR3 nucleotides read TGTGCCAGCAGCTCGGGAGGCTATGGCTACACCTTC.

The J gene is TRBJ1-1, the V gene TRBV7-9; maybe TRBD1 (6 bases). Trimming removed 5 bases at V and 1 base at J, with 14 bases between. Per germline, CDR1 SEHNR and CDR2 FQNEAQ (reference sequence). The CDR3 length is 15 residues. DNA for the CDR3: TGTGCCAGCAGCCTGGGGCACAGGGAGAACACTGAAGCTTTCTTT. Its translation is CASSLGHRENTEAFF.

V gene TRBV7-2 combines with J gene TRBJ2-3, with D possibly matching TRBD2 (6 bases). From germline, CDR1 is SGHTA and CDR2 FQGNSA. Trimming took off 2 bases at V and 0 bases at J, with 9 bases between the two ends. The CDR3 length is 15 residues. The CDR3: CASSLSGLSTDTQYF. The CDR3 nucleotides are TGTGCCAGCAGCTTATCGGGACTCAGCACAGATACGCAGTATTTT.

This chain links TRBV7-3 with TRBJ2-2, with TRBD2 matching 9 bases. Germline CDR1 is SGHTA and CDR2 is FQGTGA. V lost 5 bases to trimming and J lost 5 bases; unmatched junction nucleotides: 6. CDR3 size: 15 residues. CDR3 DNA sequence: TGTGCCAGCAGCCGTCCAGCGGGAGGAACCGGGGAGCTGTTTTTT. This sequence encodes CASSRPAGGTGELFF.

V and J are TRBV19 and TRBJ2-1, with D possibly matching TRBD2 (6 bases). Germline CDR1 and CDR2: LNHDA and SQIVND (reference sequence). The CDR3 length is 15 residues. Trimming cost V 3 bases and J 4 bases, with 13 bases left between them. CDR3 protein: CASSIPDAGYNEQFF. CDR3 nucleotides: TGTGCCAGTAGTATTCCGGACGCGGGGTACAATGAGCAGTTCTTC.

This clone appeared a single time. The CDR3 protein is CASSLARNTEAFF. The CDR3 bases are TGTGCCAGCAGCTTGGCGAGAAACACTGAAGCTTTCTTT. This rearrangement joins TRBV5-4 to TRBJ1-1; D ambiguous. V was trimmed by 0 bases and J by 2 bases, leaving 5 bases between them. The CDR3 covers 13 residues. From germline, CDR1 is SGHNT and CDR2 YYREEE (reference sequence).

The chain links TRBV21-1 to TRBJ2-7; the table names TRBD1, a call not compared with the DNA. TRBV21-1 is described as a pseudogene. The CDR3 sequence is 15 residues long. As DNA, the CDR3 is TGTGCCAGCAGAAATTTCTCGGGACAGGGGAACGAGCAGTACTTC. Translating it yields CASRNFSGQGNEQYF.

This chain connects TRBV7-9 to TRBJ2-1, with D possibly TRBD1 on 6 matching bases. The V gene's germline CDR1 is SEHNR and CDR2 FQNEAQ (reference sequence). The CDR3 consists of 15 residues. Trimming shortened V by 0 bases and J by 8 bases, and 14 bases separated the two germline ends. The CDR3 loop is CASSLAGGVSDEQFF. The CDR3 nucleotides are TGTGCCAGCAGCTTAGCAGGGGGTGTAAGCGATGAGCAGTTCTTC. Full variable domain (rest looked up from reference TRBV7-9 and TRBJ2-1): DTGVSQNPRHKITKRGQNVTFRCDPISEHNRLYWYRQTLGQGPEFLTYFQNEAQLEKSRLLSDRFSAERPKGSFSTLEIQRTEQGDSAMYLCASSLAGGVSDEQFFGPGTRLTVL.

The chain links TRBV6-1 to TRBJ2-7, with 9 nucleotides matching TRBD1. Germline lookup yields CDR1 MNHNS and CDR2 SASEGT. The CDR3 has 13 residues. V was pared by 5 bases and J by 8 bases, with 7 bases of the junction left unmatched. DNA of the CDR3: TGTGCCAGCAGTCACCGGGACAGGGTTAAGCAGTACTTC. Translating gives CASSHRDRVKQYF.

V usage is TRBV9 and J usage is TRBJ2-1; D tentatively fits TRBD1 or TRBD2 (5 bases each). The CDR3 sequence is 15 residues long. V dropped 4 bases and J dropped 4 bases, with 15 bases sitting between them. The V gene's germline CDR1 is SGDLS and CDR2 YYNGEE. CDR3 amino acids: CASSTRGALYNEQFF. CDR3 coding DNA: TGTGCCAGCAGCACGAGAGGGGCCCTATACAATGAGCAGTTCTTC.

This chain connects TRBV10-1 to TRBJ2-7, with 7 nucleotides matching TRBD2. Germline values: CDR1 WNHNN, CDR2 SYGVQD (reference sequence). CDR3 length: 15 residues. Unmatched junction bases numbered 3, after V lost 0 bases and J lost 1 base. CDR3 in DNA: TGCGCCAGCAGTGAGTCGTTAGCGGGTTCCTACGAGCAGTACTTC. This codes for CASSESLAGSYEQYF.

The genes are TRBV19 and TRBJ2-3, with 7 bases matching TRBD1. The germline V gene encodes CDR1 LNHDA and CDR2 SQIVND (reference sequence). Trimming cost V 7 bases and J 4 bases; bases outside gene matches: 5. The CDR3 sequence is 13 residues long. The CDR3 DNA reads as TGTGCCAGTACCATAGGACAGGCAGATACGCAGTATTTT. This sequence encodes CASTIGQADTQYF.

This clone was observed once. V and J are TRBV5-6 and TRBJ2-1; D not certain. Germline assignment: CDR1 SGHDT and CDR2 YYEEEE. V gave up 3 bases and J gave up 7 bases, with 8 bases separating them. The length of the CDR3 is 12 residues. CDR3 in DNA: TGTGCCAGCAGCTATACCCGGAATGAGCAGTTCTTC. This gives the protein CASSYTRNEQFF.

V is TRBV5-4 and J is TRBJ1-1, with D unclear. This CDR3 region has 14 residues. Germline V gives CDR1 SGHNT, CDR2 YYREEE (reference sequence). Trimming removed 1 base from V and 0 bases from J, with 7 bases in between. The CDR3 region is CASSLRSVNTEAFF. The CDR3 nucleotides are TGTGCCAGCAGCTTGCGGTCAGTGAACACTGAAGCTTTCTTT.

The chain has TRBV10-3 and TRBJ2-7; TRBD1 might be the D (5 bases). The CDR3 has 15 amino acids. Germline V gene sequence: CDR1 ENHRY, CDR2 SYGVKD. V was trimmed by 4 bases and J by 0 bases, leaving 13 bases between them. This CDR3 reads CAISGITGRSYEQYF. DNA for the CDR3: TGTGCCATCAGTGGAATCACAGGACGCTCCTACGAGCAGTACTTC.

A single count supports this clone. The genes are TRBV15 and TRBJ2-1, with D possibly TRBD2 on 5 matching bases. Trimming took off 1 base at V and 8 bases at J, with 12 bases between the two ends. The germline gives CDR1 LNHNV, CDR2 YYDKDF (reference sequence). The CDR3 runs to 14 residues. This CDR3 reads CATSRGGLAYEQFF. DNA of the CDR3: TGTGCCACCAGCAGAGGAGGGCTAGCCTATGAGCAGTTCTTC.

The rearrangement uses TRBV29-1 and TRBJ2-1; D uncertain. The CDR3 sequence is 15 residues long. Trimming removed 7 bases from V and 0 bases from J, with 16 bases in between. Germline V lookup: CDR1 SQVTM, CDR2 ANQGSEA. The CDR3 DNA sequence: TGCAGCGCGGCCTTGGGCAGGCACTCCTACAATGAGCAGTTCTTC. Translation gives CSAALGRHSYNEQFF.

The chain links TRBV6-6 to TRBJ2-7, with 8 bases that match TRBD1. This CDR3 comprises 14 residues. With V trimmed by 5 bases and J by 6 bases, 9 bases remained unmatched. Germline values: CDR1 MNHNY, CDR2 SVGAGI (reference sequence). The CDR3 region has the DNA TGTGCCAGCAGTACCGCAGGGGGCGCGGGCGAGCAGTACTTC. This sequence encodes CASSTAGGAGEQYF.

The chain employs TRBV6-5 and TRBJ2-7, with TRBD1 matching over 9 bases. Germline V gene data show CDR1 as MNHEY and CDR2 as SVGAGI. CDR3 length: 12 residues. V lost 10 bases and J lost 1; bases outside the gene matches: 2. The CDR3 DNA follows: TGTGCCATCGGGACAGGGTCCTACGAGCAGTACTTC. This codes for CAIGTGSYEQYF.

V is TRBV27 and J is TRBJ2-7; tentatively, D is TRBD2 (5 bases). This CDR3 contains 15 residues. V lost 5 bases to trimming and J lost 7 bases, with 21 bases between them. Germline CDR1 reads MNHEY; CDR2 reads SMNVEV (reference sequence). For the CDR3, the DNA is TGTGCCAGCAGTAAGCAAAGGCTAGCCATAGGGGAGCAGTACTTC. It yields the protein CASSKQRLAIGEQYF.

The chain couples TRBV11-2 to TRBJ2-6, with 9 bases fitting TRBD1. This CDR3 spans 17 amino acids. Per germline, CDR1 SGHAT and CDR2 FQNNGV. V shed 2 bases and J 1 base; nucleotides not matched to a gene: 3. CDR3 residues: CASSLKQGASGANVLTF. CDR3 DNA sequence: TGTGCCAGCAGCTTAAAACAGGGGGCGTCTGGGGCCAACGTCCTGACTTTC.

The chain is built from TRBV5-4 and TRBJ1-4, with a weak D call TRBD1 (5 bases). Per germline, CDR1 SGHNT and CDR2 YYREEE (reference sequence). This CDR3 is 14 amino acids long. The ends were cut back, 0 bases at V and 8 bases at J, with 11 bases in the middle. CDR3 bases: TGTGCCAGCAGCTTGGCGGGGACGAGGGAAAAACTGTTTTTT. It specifies CASSLAGTREKLFF.

This clone was observed a single time. The rearrangement joins TRBV11-2 to TRBJ2-1; unclear D gene. The CDR3 has 11 amino acids. The germline CDR1 and CDR2 sequences are SGHAT and FQNNGV. V shed 1 base and J shed 9 bases, with 4 bases lying between them. CDR3 sequence: CASSLVSEQFF. Here the CDR3 DNA reads TGTGCCAGCAGCTTAGTCAGTGAGCAGTTCTTC.